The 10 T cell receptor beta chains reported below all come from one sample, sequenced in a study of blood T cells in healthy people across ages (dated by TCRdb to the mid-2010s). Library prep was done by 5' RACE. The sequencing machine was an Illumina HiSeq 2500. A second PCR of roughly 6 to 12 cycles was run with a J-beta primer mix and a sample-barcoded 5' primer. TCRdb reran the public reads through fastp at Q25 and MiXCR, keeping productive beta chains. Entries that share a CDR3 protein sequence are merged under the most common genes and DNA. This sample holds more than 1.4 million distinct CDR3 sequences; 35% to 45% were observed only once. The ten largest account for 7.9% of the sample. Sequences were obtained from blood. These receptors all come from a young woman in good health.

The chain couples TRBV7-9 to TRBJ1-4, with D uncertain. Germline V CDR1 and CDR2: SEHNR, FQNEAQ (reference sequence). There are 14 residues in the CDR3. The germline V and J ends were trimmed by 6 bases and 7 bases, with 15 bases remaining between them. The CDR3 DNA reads TGTGCCAGCAGGTTACTAACTCTGGCTGAAAAACTGTTTTTT. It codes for CASRLLTLAEKLFF.

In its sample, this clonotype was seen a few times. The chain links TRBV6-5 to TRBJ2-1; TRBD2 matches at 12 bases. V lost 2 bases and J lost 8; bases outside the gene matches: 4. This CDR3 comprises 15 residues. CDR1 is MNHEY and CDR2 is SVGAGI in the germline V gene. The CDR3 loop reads CASSYRASGRDEQFF. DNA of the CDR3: TGTGCCAGCAGTTACAGGGCTAGCGGGAGGGATGAGCAGTTCTTC.

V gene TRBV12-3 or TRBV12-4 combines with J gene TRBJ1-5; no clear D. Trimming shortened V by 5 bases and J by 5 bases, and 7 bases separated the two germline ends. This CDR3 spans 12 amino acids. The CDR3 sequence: CASSPQYQPQHF. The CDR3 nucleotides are TGTGCCAGCAGTCCACAATATCAGCCCCAGCATTTT.

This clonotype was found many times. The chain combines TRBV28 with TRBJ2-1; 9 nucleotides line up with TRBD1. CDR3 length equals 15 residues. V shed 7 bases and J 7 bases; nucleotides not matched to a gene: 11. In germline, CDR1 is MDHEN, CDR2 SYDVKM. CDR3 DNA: TGTGCCAGCAACTCACGGGACAGGGTGGGTAATGAGCAGTTCTTC. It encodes CASNSRDRVGNEQFF.

DNA for the CDR3: TGTGCCAGCAGTCCTGACTCCGGCACCGAGACCCAGTACTTC. Translated: CASSPDSGTETQYF. The chain recombines TRBV28 with TRBJ2-7, with D unresolved. The J call could be wrong; TRBJ2-5 is a better fit for the DNA end. CDR1 is MDHEN and CDR2 is SYDVKM in the germline V gene. The CDR3 is 14 amino acids.

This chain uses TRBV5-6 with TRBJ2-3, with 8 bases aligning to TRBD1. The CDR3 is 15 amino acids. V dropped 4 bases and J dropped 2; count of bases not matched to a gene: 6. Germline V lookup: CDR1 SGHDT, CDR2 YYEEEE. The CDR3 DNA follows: TGTGCCAGCAGCACCCCGGGACAGGTCACAGATACGCAGTATTTT. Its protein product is CASSTPGQVTDTQYF.

DNA of the CDR3: TGCAGTGTGAACGGGAGGGCCTACGAGCAGTACTTC. Translated, it gives CSVNGRAYEQYF. The chain employs TRBV20-1 and TRBJ2-7; TRBD2 matches 8 bases. Germline CDR1 and CDR2: DFQATT and SNEGSKA (reference sequence). The CDR3 is 12 residues long. Losses at the gene ends were 7 bases for V and 2 bases for J; bases not matched to a gene: 4.

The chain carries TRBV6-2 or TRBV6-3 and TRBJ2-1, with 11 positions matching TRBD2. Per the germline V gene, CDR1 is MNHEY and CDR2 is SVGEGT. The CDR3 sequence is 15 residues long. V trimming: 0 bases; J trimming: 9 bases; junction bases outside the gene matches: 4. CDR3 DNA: TGTGCCAGCAGTTACTCGGGGACTAGCGGTACTGAGCAGTTCTTC. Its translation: CASSYSGTSGTEQFF.

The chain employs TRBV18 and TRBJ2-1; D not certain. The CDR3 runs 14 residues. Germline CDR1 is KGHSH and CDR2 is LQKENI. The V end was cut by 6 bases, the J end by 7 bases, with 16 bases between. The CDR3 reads CASSPGSVQNEQFF. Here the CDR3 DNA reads TGTGCCAGCTCGCCCGGATCTGTTCAAAATGAGCAGTTCTTC. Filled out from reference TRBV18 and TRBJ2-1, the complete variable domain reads NAGVMQNPRHLVRRRGQEARLRCSPMKGHSHVYWYRQLPEEGLKFMVYLQKENIIDESGMPKERFSAEFPKEGPSILRIQQVVRGDSAAYFCASSPGSVQNEQFFGPGTRLTVL.

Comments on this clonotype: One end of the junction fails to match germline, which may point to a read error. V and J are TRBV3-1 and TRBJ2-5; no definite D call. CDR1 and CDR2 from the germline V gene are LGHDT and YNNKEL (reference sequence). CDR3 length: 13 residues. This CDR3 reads CASSQVPEETQCF. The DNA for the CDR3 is TGTGCCAGCAGCCAAGTCCCGGAAGAGACCCAGTGCTTC.